This passage covers 8 T cell receptor beta chains from one sample sequenced in a study of long-term antiretroviral therapy in people with HIV (dated 2022 in TCRdb). The immunoSEQ hsTCRB v3.0 assay was used at survey level resolution for TRB variable region sequencing. TCRdb re-hosts the immuneACCESS table, in-frame sequences only. Its copies lack some clones; in the studies checked, an unresolved V gene accounts for under half of them, and the cause for the rest is not known. The sample table contains 34,000 or so clones; only one count was recorded for more than 75% of them. Clones ranked in the top ten supply 4.8% of the sample. Sequencing used unsorted PBMCs, obtained about 2.7 years before starting antiretroviral therapy. Source of these receptors: a woman in her 30s with HIV.

This clone was seen more than once but under ten times. The J gene is TRBJ1-1, the V gene TRBV28; D is ambiguous. The CDR3 covers 11 residues. Germline CDR1 is MDHEN and CDR2 is SYDVKM. V lost 8 bases to trimming and J lost 0 bases, with 4 bases between them. As DNA, the CDR3 is TGTGCCAGCGTCATGAACACTGAAGCTTTCTTT. Encoded protein: CASVMNTEAFF.

The rearrangement uses TRBV6-1 and TRBJ2-7; perhaps D is TRBD1 or TRBD2 (5 bases each). Trimming pared 1 base from V and 3 bases from J, leaving 13 bases between. CDR1 and CDR2 from the germline V gene are MNHNS and SASEGT. The CDR3 runs to 15 residues. CDR3 protein: CASSEGTSGLYEQYV. The CDR3 region has the DNA TGTGCCAGCAGTGAAGGGACCTCGGGGCTCTACGAGCAGTACGTC.

The chain links TRBV9 to TRBJ1-2; maybe TRBD1 (6 bases). Per germline, CDR1 SGDLS and CDR2 YYNGEE. Between the trimmed V and J ends, which lost 0 bases and 6 bases, there was a span of 9 bases. This CDR3 is built from 13 residues. The CDR3 loop reads CASSVAAGDGYTF. CDR3 nucleotides: TGTGCCAGCAGCGTAGCGGCAGGGGATGGCTACACCTTC.

The chain links TRBV6-1 to TRBJ1-1; D perhaps matches TRBD1 (5 bases). The germline V gene encodes CDR1 MNHNS and CDR2 SASEGT. The length of the CDR3 is 14 residues. Trimming left V 2 bases short and J 11 bases short, with 18 bases between. CDR3 in DNA: TGTGCCAGCAGTGAAAGGGGTGTGGCAAGCGGGGCTTTCTTT. Translation gives CASSERGVASGAFF.

The chain combines TRBV5-1 with TRBJ1-4, with 8 bases lining up with TRBD1. V gave up 6 bases and J gave up 7 bases; unmatched junction bases: 11. Germline V CDR1 and CDR2: SGHRS, YFSETQ. The CDR3 is made up of 15 amino acids. In DNA form, the CDR3 reads TGCGCCAGCAAACCCGCAGGGGGCGCTGGTGAAAAACTGTTTTTT. Encoded protein: CASKPAGGAGEKLFF.

The rearrangement uses TRBV19 and TRBJ1-6, with D possibly matching TRBD1 (5 bases). Between the trimmed V and J ends, which lost 1 base and 10 bases, there was a span of 14 bases. This CDR3 contains 15 residues. The germline gives CDR1 LNHDA, CDR2 SQIVND (reference sequence). The CDR3 region is CASSIGERGRSPLHF. The CDR3, as DNA: TGTGCCAGTAGTATAGGAGAAAGGGGAAGATCACCCCTCCACTTT.

This clone appeared a single time. The chain carries TRBV12-5 and TRBJ2-2; TRBD2 matches at 10 bases. This CDR3 comprises 15 residues. Germline-derived CDR1 and CDR2 are LGHNT and FRNRAP. V lost 3 bases, J lost 9 bases, and 7 bases stayed unmatched. CDR3 residues: CASGFLAGAPRELFF. The CDR3 DNA reads TGTGCTAGTGGTTTTCTAGCGGGGGCACCGAGGGAGCTGTTTTTT. The entire variable domain, with the rest obtained from reference TRBV12-5 and TRBJ2-2, is as follows: DARVTQTPRHKVTEMGQEVTMRCQPILGHNTVFWYRQTMMQGLELLAYFRNRAPLDDSGMPKDRFSAEMPDATLATLKIQPSEPRDSAVYFCASGFLAGAPRELFFGEGSRLTVL.

J is TRBJ1-1 and V is TRBV2, with 10 bases lining up with TRBD1. Germline trimming cut 8 bases from V and 4 bases from J; bases unmatched to any gene: 7. The CDR3 runs to 14 residues. Germline V lookup: CDR1 SNHLY, CDR2 FYNNEI. The CDR3 loop reads CASASGTGVTEAFF. Written as DNA, the CDR3 is TGTGCCAGCGCTTCCGGGACAGGGGTCACTGAAGCTTTCTTT.